The 16 T cell receptor beta chains below all came from one sample that was sequenced in a study of blood T cell repertoires in COVID-19. TCRdb keeps only in-frame clones here, not all; method: immunoSEQ multiplex PCR. The sample holds 100,000 to 150,000 clones, approximately 84% seen once. Sequencing input: peripheral blood. The receptors shown here come from an elderly woman with acute or convalescent COVID-19.

This chain links TRBV15 with TRBJ2-3, with TRBD2 matching 8 bases. The germline gives CDR1 LNHNV, CDR2 YYDKDF (reference sequence). The ends lost 5 bases at V and 6 bases at J; junction bases unmatched: 7. The CDR3 covers 14 residues. The CDR3 reads CATSGSGAGDTQYF. Here the CDR3 DNA reads TGTGCCACCAGCGGTAGCGGGGCTGGGGATACGCAGTATTTT.

This clone came up a few times. The chain links TRBV6-6 to TRBJ1-2; 9 nucleotides line up with TRBD1. From germline, CDR1 is MNHNY and CDR2 SVGAGI (reference sequence). V lost 6 bases and J lost 7; bases outside the gene matches: 9. This CDR3 has 14 residues. The CDR3 here is CASRPQGAKGGYTF. The CDR3 DNA sequence: TGTGCCAGCAGACCACAGGGGGCTAAGGGTGGCTACACCTTC.

This chain connects TRBV18 to TRBJ2-2, with D perhaps matching TRBD1 (5 bases). Germline V gene data show CDR1 as KGHSH and CDR2 as LQKENI. The CDR3 runs to 15 residues. Trimming shortened V by 6 bases and J by 3 bases, and 14 bases separated the two germline ends. Here the CDR3 DNA reads TGTGCCAGCTCGTCAAGTGACAGTTACACCGGGGAGCTGTTTTTT. Its protein product is CASSSSDSYTGELFF.

The chain is built from TRBV5-4 and TRBJ2-5, with TRBD2 as a possible D gene (6 bases). Germline V gene data show CDR1 as SGHNT and CDR2 as YYREEE (reference sequence). CDR3 length: 15 amino acids. The V gene lost 2 bases and the J gene lost 0 bases, with 11 bases spanning the gap. In nucleotides, the CDR3 is TGTGCCAGCAGCTTCAGCGGGCCCTACCAAGAGACCCAGTACTTC. Amino acid sequence: CASSFSGPYQETQYF.

This clone has more than one count but fewer than ten. The chain uses TRBV10-1 and TRBJ2-7; a possible D gene is TRBD1 (5 bases). This CDR3 region has 15 residues. Looked up from germline, CDR1 is WNHNN and CDR2 is SYGVQD (reference sequence). V was cut by 2 bases and J by 2 bases, with 13 bases left in between. The CDR3 nucleotides are TGCGCCAGCAGTGAGGTTTCGGACAAGACCTACGAGCAGTACTTC. Protein sequence: CASSEVSDKTYEQYF.

This clone was seen only once. This chain links TRBV11-2 with TRBJ2-2; 7 bases line up with TRBD2. The CDR3 extends over 13 amino acids. Germline V lookup: CDR1 SGHAT, CDR2 FQNNGV. V dropped 5 bases and J dropped 5; count of bases not matched to a gene: 2. CDR3 protein: CASSAGDTGELFF. CDR3 DNA sequence: TGTGCCAGCAGCGCGGGGGATACCGGGGAGCTGTTTTTT.

This chain links TRBV6-1 with TRBJ1-3; a possible D gene is TRBD1 (5 bases). Per germline, CDR1 MNHNS and CDR2 SASEGT. Trimming pared 2 bases from V and 0 bases from J, leaving 11 bases between. The CDR3 runs 16 residues. CDR3 amino acids: CASSERTPSSGNTIYF. CDR3 bases: TGTGCCAGCAGTGAACGGACACCCAGCTCTGGAAACACCATATATTTT.

The chain joins TRBV27 to TRBJ2-1; TRBD1 matches 7 bases. Per germline, CDR1 MNHEY and CDR2 SMNVEV (reference sequence). V lost 8 bases to trimming and J lost 8 bases; unmatched junction nucleotides: 3. CDR3 length: 11 amino acids. CDR3: CASHQGDEQFF. The DNA of the CDR3 is TGTGCCAGCCACCAGGGGGATGAGCAGTTCTTC.

The genes are TRBV30 and TRBJ1-1, with 7 positions matching TRBD1. This CDR3 has 15 amino acids. CDR1 GTSNPN and CDR2 SVGIG come from the germline V gene (reference sequence). J was trimmed by 1 base and V by 2 bases; bases with no gene match: 7. The CDR3 loop reads CAWSPWTGTNTEAFF. DNA for the CDR3: TGTGCCTGGAGTCCCTGGACAGGCACGAACACTGAAGCTTTCTTT.

This clone was picked up a small number of times. This chain joins TRBV19 and TRBJ2-7; 8 positions match TRBD2. Germline V lookup: CDR1 LNHDA, CDR2 SQIVND (reference sequence). CDR3 size: 13 residues. With 5 bases clipped from V and 6 bases from J, the junction kept 6 bases outside the gene matches. The CDR3 loop is CASSLAGGVEQYF. CDR3 in DNA: TGTGCCAGTAGTTTGGCGGGAGGAGTCGAGCAGTACTTC.

The chain joins TRBV18 to TRBJ2-1; 8 bases line up with TRBD1. Germline V lookup: CDR1 KGHSH, CDR2 LQKENI. CDR3 length equals 15 residues. Losses at the gene ends were 4 bases for V and 5 bases for J; bases not matched to a gene: 7. CDR3 bases: TGTGCCAGCTCACTAGCCGGGACAGGTGACAATGAGCAGTTCTTC. It is translated as CASSLAGTGDNEQFF.

The chain has TRBV6-2 or TRBV6-3 and TRBJ2-3, with a tentative D call TRBD2 (6 bases). Per the germline V gene, CDR1 is MNHEY and CDR2 is SVGEGT. The CDR3 is 16 residues long. V was clipped by 0 bases and J by 1 base, with 11 bases between them. The CDR3 region is CASSYSRGARTDTQYF. Written as DNA, the CDR3 is TGTGCCAGCAGTTACTCGCGCGGGGCCCGCACAGATACGCAGTATTTT.

The V and J genes are TRBV4-3 and TRBJ1-6; 7 bases match TRBD1. Germline CDR1 and CDR2: LGHNA and YSLEER. The CDR3 loop spans 15 amino acids. J gave up 5 bases and V 3 bases, and 4 bases lay outside the gene matches. The CDR3 DNA reads TGCGCCAGCAGCCACGGACAGGACAATAATTCACCCCTCCACTTT. It specifies CASSHGQDNNSPLHF.

V is TRBV6-5 and J is TRBJ2-3, with 7 positions matching TRBD2. The CDR3 extends over 13 amino acids. V lost 11 bases and J lost 2; bases outside the gene matches: 7. The germline gives CDR1 MNHEY, CDR2 SVGAGI. CDR3 nucleotides: TGTGCCTCAACTCGGGGGGACACAGATACGCAGTATTTT. Its protein product is CASTRGDTDTQYF.

A single count supports this clone. The gene calls are TRBV12-3 or TRBV12-4 and TRBJ1-1, with 7 bases fitting TRBD1. The CDR3 totals 13 residues. The V and J ends lost 5 bases and 1 base, in that order; junction bases with no gene match: 1. CDR3 sequence reads: CASSGTANTEAFF. The DNA for the CDR3 is TGTGCCAGCAGTGGGACAGCGAACACTGAAGCTTTCTTT.

The rearrangement joins TRBV7-9 to TRBJ1-4; D is uncertain. Trimming took 5 bases from V and 6 from J, leaving 10 bases between them. The CDR3 spans 13 residues. Germline CDR1 SEHNR, CDR2 FQNEAQ (reference sequence). The CDR3 nucleotides are TGTGCCAGCAGCCACCTGAGTGATGAAAAACTGTTTTTT. This gives the protein CASSHLSDEKLFF.